One and the same sample provided the 21 T cell receptor beta chains below, sequenced in a study of blood T cells in healthy people across ages. Using a J-beta primer mix together with a sample-barcoded 5' primer, a second PCR was run for roughly 7 to 12 cycles. Each CDR3 protein gets one entry after TCRdb re-called the 5' RACE reads with MiXCR. Here the sample spans 580,000 or so distinct CDR3 sequences, around 48% being singletons. The sample was blood. These receptors originate from an elderly man in good health.

This clonotype has only a few counts. The V and J genes are TRBV4-1 and TRBJ2-4; 8 bases are shared with TRBD1. The J call may be in error: the DNA end matches TRBJ2-7 better. The CDR3 extends over 14 amino acids. Germline V gene data show CDR1 as MGHRA and CDR2 as YSYEKL. CDR3 nucleotide sequence: TGCGCCAGCAGCCAAGGGACAGGGCGTTACGAGCAGTACTTC. Amino acids: CASSQGTGRYEQYF.

The chain employs TRBV12-3 or TRBV12-4 and TRBJ2-4; D perhaps matches TRBD2 (5 bases). The DNA end is a closer match to TRBJ2-7, so the J assignment may be wrong. This CDR3 spans 13 amino acids. The CDR3 loop reads CASSFKGAYEQYF. CDR3 DNA sequence: TGTGCCAGCAGTTTTAAGGGAGCCTACGAGCAGTACTTC.

This clonotype has only one observation. This sequence joins TRBV20-1 and TRBJ2-1, with a weak D call TRBD2 (5 bases). The CDR3 is made up of 14 amino acids. Trimming stripped 5 bases from V and 3 bases from J, with 14 bases between. Germline CDR1 is DFQATT and CDR2 is SNEGSKA (reference sequence). The CDR3 coding sequence is TGCAGTGCTCCCGCCGAGCGGTACTACAATGAGCAGTTCTTC. It specifies CSAPAERYYNEQFF.

The J gene is TRBJ1-6, the V gene TRBV20-1; 10 bases line up with TRBD1. The CDR3 loop spans 13 amino acids. From germline, CDR1 is DFQATT and CDR2 SNEGSKA (reference sequence). With 4 bases clipped from V and 9 bases from J, the junction kept 3 bases outside the gene matches. CDR3 amino acids: CSATGQGSSPLHF. The CDR3 region has the DNA TGCAGTGCTACGGGACAGGGGAGTTCACCCCTCCACTTT.

This clonotype was counted once. The genes are TRBV24-1 and TRBJ2-4, with D maybe TRBD2 (6 bases). The better agreement between TRBJ2-7 and the DNA end casts doubt on the J call. The germline gives CDR1 KGHDR, CDR2 SFDVKD. This CDR3 comprises 14 residues. The CDR3 DNA reads TGTGCCACCAGTGATCGGCGGGACGGAAACGAGCAGTACTTC. This codes for CATSDRRDGNEQYF.

About this clonotype: The junction and the germline gene differ at one end; a read error may be behind it. V gene TRBV7-2 combines with J gene TRBJ2-7; TRBD1 aligns across 10 bases. The CDR3 runs to 15 residues. Germline values: CDR1 SGHTA, CDR2 FQGNSA. CDR3 DNA: TGTGCCAGCGGCTTAGACAGGGGGCTCCCCTACGAGCAGTACTTC. Translation: CASGLDRGLPYEQYF.

This clonotype was observed a handful of times. This chain links TRBV20-1 with TRBJ1-2, with D uncertain. The CDR3 has 15 amino acids. Germline CDR1 DFQATT, CDR2 SNEGSKA (reference sequence). V was cut by 1 base and J by 2 bases, with 14 bases left in between. The CDR3, as DNA: TGCAGTGCTAGAGGGCCCGGGCCGGGCAACTATGGCTACACCTTC. The encoded protein is CSARGPGPGNYGYTF.

This chain joins TRBV6-5 and TRBJ1-2, with 8 bases matching TRBD1. The germline V gene encodes CDR1 MNHEY and CDR2 SVGAGI. The CDR3 loop spans 12 amino acids. Trimming at V came to 6 bases and at J to 8 bases, leaving 5 bases not matched to a gene. The CDR3 is CASRLRQGGYTF. The DNA of the CDR3 is TGTGCCAGCAGACTCCGACAGGGGGGCTACACCTTC.

The chain carries TRBV3-1 and TRBJ1-2; D may be TRBD1 (5 bases). The CDR3 runs to 15 residues. Deletions cut 4 bases from V and 7 bases from J, with 19 bases between. Germline CDR1 is LGHDT and CDR2 is YNNKEL (reference sequence). The CDR3 is CASSPPGFISRGYTF. CDR3 coding DNA: TGTGCCAGCAGCCCCCCAGGGTTCATTTCCCGTGGCTACACCTTC.

In this sample, this clonotype turned up a few times. The V gene is TRBV7-3, the J gene TRBJ2-1, with unresolved D. This CDR3 spans 15 amino acids. The germline CDR1 and CDR2 sequences are SGHTA and FQGTGA. V shed 2 bases and J shed 3 bases, with 11 bases lying between them. The CDR3 loop reads CASSLSSANYNEQFF. The CDR3, as DNA: TGTGCCAGCAGCTTATCATCGGCTAACTACAATGAGCAGTTCTTC. The variable domain in full, completed from reference TRBV7-3 and TRBJ2-1, reads GAGVSQTPSNKVTEKGKYVELRCDPISGHTALYWYRQSLGQGPEFLIYFQGTGAADDSGLPNDRFFAVRPEGSVSTLKIQRTERGDSAVYLCASSLSSANYNEQFFGPGTRLTVL.

This clonotype came up many times. This rearrangement joins TRBV7-9 to TRBJ2-1, with D maybe TRBD2 (6 bases). The CDR3 extends over 15 amino acids. Germline V gene data show CDR1 as SEHNR and CDR2 as FQNEAQ (reference sequence). V gave up 8 bases and J gave up 12 bases, with 26 bases separating them. CDR3 sequence (DNA): TGTGCCAGCGTTGGAGGGGCATCCGACACAATGAGGCAGTTCTTC. It codes for CASVGGASDTMRQFF.

This clonotype was found many times. The chain couples TRBV6-5 to TRBJ1-5; no clear D. This CDR3 is built from 13 residues. Looked up from germline, CDR1 is MNHEY and CDR2 is SVGAGI. Trimming took off 5 bases at V and 4 bases at J, with 9 bases between the two ends. In nucleotides, the CDR3 is TGTGCCAGCAGTCTCGGCCTAAATCAGCCCCAGCATTTT. Amino acids: CASSLGLNQPQHF.

The table lists this clonotype with many counts. The V gene is TRBV6-5, the J gene TRBJ2-1, with 11 bases identical to TRBD1. This CDR3 is 15 amino acids long. Per germline, CDR1 MNHEY and CDR2 SVGAGI. Trimming at V came to 2 bases and at J to 6 bases, leaving 3 bases not matched to a gene. The CDR3 here is CASSYGQGAVNEQFF. DNA for the CDR3: TGTGCCAGCAGTTACGGACAGGGGGCGGTCAATGAGCAGTTCTTC.

The chain recombines TRBV20-1 with TRBJ2-1; 10 bases line up with TRBD2. CDR3 size: 17 residues. Germline trimming cut 1 base from V and 5 bases from J; bases unmatched to any gene: 11. Per germline, CDR1 DFQATT and CDR2 SNEGSKA (reference sequence). The chain's CDR3 is CSARVGSISGGDNEQFF. For the CDR3, the DNA is TGCAGTGCTAGAGTTGGTAGTATAAGCGGGGGGGACAATGAGCAGTTCTTC.

The chain uses TRBV14 and TRBJ1-1; no clear D. Trimming shortened V by 0 bases and J by 5 bases, and 13 bases separated the two germline ends. The germline gives CDR1 SGHDN, CDR2 FVKESK. The CDR3 has 15 residues. The CDR3 coding sequence is TGTGCCAGCAGCCAAGAAACCCCTTCCGGGACTGAAGCTTTCTTT. It codes for CASSQETPSGTEAFF.

V gene TRBV20-1 combines with J gene TRBJ2-2; TRBD1 aligns across 12 bases. Per the germline V gene, CDR1 is DFQATT and CDR2 is SNEGSKA (reference sequence). Trimming took 1 base from V and 0 from J; bases not matched to a gene: 12. This CDR3 is built from 20 residues. CDR3 region: CSARAGQGAGTRPNTGELFF. The CDR3 DNA follows: TGCAGTGCTAGAGCGGGACAGGGGGCCGGGACTCGACCGAACACCGGGGAGCTGTTTTTT.

The chain joins TRBV7-9 to TRBJ2-1; no clear D. V gave up 5 bases and J gave up 10 bases, with 18 bases separating them. The CDR3 spans 14 residues. Germline V lookup: CDR1 SEHNR, CDR2 FQNEAQ (reference sequence). CDR3 amino acids: CASSAGPADIEQFF. For the CDR3, the DNA is TGTGCCAGCAGCGCCGGGCCCGCTGATATCGAGCAGTTCTTC.

CDR3 coding DNA: TGTGCCAGCAGCCATCTCGATGGTGAGCAGTTCTTC. The encoded protein is CASSHLDGEQFF. The chain is built from TRBV3-1 and TRBJ2-1; D uncertain. The germline V gene encodes CDR1 LGHDT and CDR2 YNNKEL (reference sequence). Trimming left V 3 bases short and J 9 bases short, with 9 bases between. The CDR3 covers 12 residues.

The chain uses TRBV7-9 and TRBJ1-1; D is perhaps TRBD1 (6 bases). The CDR3 length is 13 residues. V lost 5 bases and J 11 bases, leaving 18 bases between the germline ends. Germline V lookup: CDR1 SEHNR, CDR2 FQNEAQ (reference sequence). CDR3 in DNA: TGTGCCAGCAGCCCAGAGGGGGGGCGCGGCGCTTTCTTT. The encoded protein is CASSPEGGRGAFF.

At least ten counts were recorded for this clonotype. CDR3 coding DNA: TGTGCCACCAGCAACTCCGATGAGCAGTTCTTC. Translation: CATSNSDEQFF. The chain joins TRBV15 to TRBJ2-1; D unresolved. CDR1 is LNHNV, CDR2 YYDKDF, per germline (reference sequence). The CDR3 is 11 amino acids. Trimming pared 4 bases from V and 8 bases from J, leaving 6 bases between.

This chain links TRBV7-2 with TRBJ2-5, with TRBD2 identical over 9 bases. The ends lost 3 bases at V and 5 bases at J; junction bases unmatched: 7. The germline CDR1 and CDR2 sequences are SGHTA and FQGNSA. The length of the CDR3 is 15 residues. The CDR3 sequence is CASSFSREGGETQYF. The DNA of the CDR3 is TGTGCCAGCAGCTTTTCGCGGGAGGGGGGTGAGACCCAGTACTTC.